The T cell receptor beta chain under discussion was sequenced for a study of cytomegalovirus exposure and HLA in healthy donors. General study results and limits: The availability of immune exposure information extended only to CMV serostatus.

This clone was detected once. Its antigen is currently unknown. The PCR ran on 60 Vbeta and 13 Jbeta primers. The data were produced by immunoSEQ multiplex PCR, yet TCRdb's version contains in-frame clones alone and is incomplete. The sample has about 120,000 clones; about three fifths are singletons. Germline V gene sequence: CDR1 PRHDT, CDR2 FYEKMQ (reference sequence). The CDR3 is 16 amino acids. Losses at the gene ends were 5 bases for V and 1 base for J; bases not matched to a gene: 8. This TCR derives from a middle-aged man in good health and CMV-seropositive. The rearrangement joins TRBV13 to TRBJ2-4; 7 nucleotides line up with TRBD1. Sequencing used PBMCs. The CDR3 here is CASSGSEGAAKNIQYF. The CDR3 DNA follows: TGTGCCAGCAGCGGAAGCGAGGGGGCGGCCAAAAACATTCAGTACTTC.